This entry describes one T cell receptor (beta chain). Its antigen is unidentified. The record originates from a study of cytotoxic CD8 clonotypes in ibrutinib-treated CLL. About the study: Collecting the response samples happened after a median roughly eleven months of treatment, with a range of 6 to 36. Study-level results: Public clonotypes (which were uncommon) either contracted or remained stable on treatment.

The CDR3 is 16 residues long. Sequencing sought depths of 1 in 200,000 to 1 in 1 million T cells. This table comes from immunoSEQ multiplex PCR, and its TCRdb copy is limited to in-frame clones, with some not included. The table has over 95,000 clones, 58% seen once. Sequences were derived from PBMCs, sampled after 24 months of ibrutinib treatment. This clonotype was obtained from a human donor with chronic lymphocytic leukemia. V and J are TRBV21-1 and TRBJ1-1. TRBV21-1 is listed as a pseudogene. CDR3 sequence: CASSKRFSGFNTEAFF. CDR3 nucleotide sequence: TGTGCCAGCAGCAAGCGGTTTTCCGGCTTTAACACTGAAGCTTTCTTT.